Presented here are 22 T cell receptor beta chains from one specimen sequenced in a study of cytomegalovirus exposure and HLA in healthy donors. With 60 Vbeta and 13 Jbeta primers, the PCR was carried out. The data were produced by immunoSEQ multiplex PCR, yet TCRdb's version contains in-frame clones alone and is incomplete. The sample includes approximately 160,000 clones, roughly 80% of them seen just once. Material: PBMCs. The origin of the receptors is a woman aged 18 to 35 in good health and CMV-seronegative.

V is TRBV6-5 and J is TRBJ2-7; 11 bases agree with TRBD2. Germline V CDR1 and CDR2: MNHEY, SVGAGI. The CDR3 loop spans 15 amino acids. Trimming at V came to 0 bases and at J to 2 bases, leaving 0 bases not matched to a gene. The CDR3 is CASSYSTSGTYEQYF. The CDR3 nucleotides are TGTGCCAGCAGTTACTCGACTAGCGGGACCTACGAGCAGTACTTC.

V and J are TRBV6-5 and TRBJ1-5; D unresolved. The germline V gene encodes CDR1 MNHEY and CDR2 SVGAGI. The V and J ends lost 7 bases and 2 bases respectively, with 9 bases between them. The CDR3 runs to 13 residues. CDR3: CASKLDGNQPQHF. The CDR3 region has the DNA TGTGCCAGCAAGCTAGACGGCAATCAGCCCCAGCATTTT.

This chain connects TRBV6-4 to TRBJ2-3, with TRBD2 identical over 11 bases. CDR3 length equals 15 residues. V dropped 3 bases and J dropped 2; count of bases not matched to a gene: 1. The germline gives CDR1 MRHNA, CDR2 SNTAGT. This CDR3 reads CASSETSGNTDTQYF. CDR3 nucleotide sequence: TGTGCCAGCAGTGAGACTAGCGGGAACACAGATACGCAGTATTTT.

The V call is TRBV5-1, the J call TRBJ2-5, with TRBD2 matching 14 bases. The CDR3 is 16 residues long. Germline CDR1 is SGHRS and CDR2 is YFSETQ. With V trimmed by 4 bases and J by 11 bases, 13 bases remained unmatched. CDR3 residues: CASSPEGLAGGGEQYF. CDR3 bases: TGCGCCAGCAGCCCGGAAGGACTAGCGGGAGGTGGGGAGCAGTACTTC.

Only one count was recorded for this clone. The V and J genes are TRBV6-6 and TRBJ2-7; 7 bases line up with TRBD1. The CDR3 length is 15 residues. Per the germline V gene, CDR1 is MNHNY and CDR2 is SVGAGI (reference sequence). The V and J ends lost 3 bases and 2 bases, in that order; junction bases with no gene match: 7. The CDR3 loop reads CASSYSAGGPYEQYF. CDR3 nucleotides: TGTGCCAGCAGTTATTCGGCAGGGGGTCCCTACGAGCAGTACTTC.

The V and J genes are TRBV30 and TRBJ1-5, with 8 bases fitting TRBD1. CDR3 size: 15 residues. The J segment lost 6 bases and the V segment lost 2 bases, leaving 9 bases of the junction unmatched. The germline CDR1 and CDR2 sequences are GTSNPN and SVGIG (reference sequence). CDR3 sequence: CAWSRDRGMSQPQHF. In DNA, the CDR3 is TGTGCCTGGAGTCGAGACAGGGGAATGAGTCAGCCCCAGCATTTT. Together with reference TRBV30 and TRBJ1-5, the CDR3 gives the full variable domain: SQTIHQWPATLVQPVGSPLSLECTVEGTSNPNLYWYRQAAGRGLQLLFYSVGIGQISSEVPQNLSASRPQDRQFILSSKKLLLSDSGFYLCAWSRDRGMSQPQHFGDGTRLSIL.

J is TRBJ2-6 and V is TRBV5-1; the D gene is possibly TRBD1 (6 bases). This CDR3 has 18 amino acids. Per germline, CDR1 SGHRS and CDR2 YFSETQ. V was trimmed by 5 bases and J by 0 bases, leaving 18 bases between them. The CDR3 spells CASRDQGLGGSGANVLTF. The DNA of the CDR3 is TGCGCCAGCAGGGATCAGGGGTTAGGGGGCTCTGGGGCCAACGTCCTGACTTTC.

The rearrangement joins TRBV4-1 to TRBJ1-5; 8 bases are shared with TRBD1. CDR3 length: 15 amino acids. Trimming cost V 4 bases and J 1 base; bases outside gene matches: 3. Germline V gene sequence: CDR1 MGHRA, CDR2 YSYEKL. The CDR3, as DNA: TGCGCCAGCAGCCTCCAGGGGGCGAGCAATCAGCCCCAGCATTTT. It codes for CASSLQGASNQPQHF.

The chain is built from TRBV11-3 and TRBJ1-1, with 10 bases lining up with TRBD1. J gave up 6 bases and V 3 bases, and 7 bases lay outside the gene matches. Germline values: CDR1 SGHNT, CDR2 YENEEA. The CDR3 covers 15 residues. The CDR3 nucleotides read TGTGCCAGCAGCTTCTCCCAGACAGGGGGCCCTGAAGCTTTCTTT. Its translation: CASSFSQTGGPEAFF.

V gene TRBV6-1 combines with J gene TRBJ1-5; 8 nucleotides align to TRBD1. The CDR3 is 13 residues long. Germline CDR1 and CDR2: MNHNS and SASEGT. V was clipped by 6 bases and J by 6 bases; unmatched bases: 4. The CDR3 coding sequence is TGTGCCAGCAGGACAGGGGATCTTCAGCCCCAGCATTTT. Residues: CASRTGDLQPQHF.

A remark on this clone: In the same sample, other DNA sequences code for this CDR3. V gene TRBV28 combines with J gene TRBJ2-5; possibly TRBD1 for D (5 bases). CDR1 and CDR2 (germline): MDHEN, SYDVKM. CDR3 length equals 13 residues. Trimming took off 2 bases at V and 3 bases at J, with 7 bases between the two ends. CDR3 bases: TGTGCCAGCAGTTTAGGCAGGGAAGAGACCCAGTACTTC. Protein product: CASSLGREETQYF.

The chain combines TRBV27 with TRBJ1-1; D is unresolved. There are 13 residues in the CDR3. Germline CDR1 is MNHEY and CDR2 is SMNVEV (reference sequence). Trimming took 2 bases from V and 5 from J, leaving 9 bases between them. CDR3 nucleotides: TGTGCCAGCAGTTTAGCCGAGGGTACTGAAGCTTTCTTT. Its protein is CASSLAEGTEAFF.

This sequence joins TRBV19 and TRBJ2-1; TRBD2 is a possible D gene (5 bases). The CDR3 is 16 residues long. Germline CDR1 and CDR2: LNHDA and SQIVND (reference sequence). V dropped 2 bases and J dropped 8 bases, with 19 bases sitting between them. In nucleotides, the CDR3 is TGTGCCAGTAGTATACATAGCGCGACGCGGAGCGATGAGCAGTTCTTC. As protein: CASSIHSATRSDEQFF.

This sequence joins TRBV11-2 and TRBJ2-1; D possibly corresponds to TRBD2 (6 bases). Trimming removed 4 bases at V and 1 base at J, with 17 bases between. Germline CDR1 and CDR2: SGHAT and FQNNGV. CDR3 length: 17 amino acids. CDR3 DNA sequence: TGTGCCAGCAGCTCCTCACAAGCGGGCCATTCCTACAATGAGCAGTTCTTC. This translates into CASSSSQAGHSYNEQFF. The whole variable domain, remainder taken from reference TRBV11-2 and TRBJ2-1, is EAGVAQSPRYKIIEKRQSVAFWCNPISGHATLYWYQQILGQGPKLLIQFQNNGVVDDSQLPKDRFSAERLKGVDSTLKIQPAKLEDSAVYLCASSSSQAGHSYNEQFFGPGTRLTVL.

The chain employs TRBV10-2 and TRBJ2-5, with unresolved D. The assigned J gene may be wrong: the sequence end matches TRBJ2-7 better. CDR3 size: 14 residues. Germline values: CDR1 WSHSY, CDR2 SAAADI. The chain's CDR3 is CASSETQRSYEQYF. The CDR3, as DNA: TGCGCCAGCAGTGAAACCCAGCGCTCCTACGAGCAGTACTTC.

J is TRBJ2-6 and V is TRBV4-1; D not resolved. CDR3 length: 18 residues. V dropped 0 bases and J dropped 0 bases, with 12 bases sitting between them. CDR1 is MGHRA and CDR2 is YSYEKL in the germline V gene. The CDR3 nucleotides are TGCGCCAGCAGCCAAGATATTCCGCGATCCTCTGGGGCCAACGTCCTGACTTTC. Amino acids: CASSQDIPRSSGANVLTF.

The chain carries TRBV11-2 and TRBJ2-3, with D maybe TRBD1 (6 bases). CDR3 length equals 15 residues. In germline, CDR1 is SGHAT, CDR2 FQNNGV. Trimming removed 1 base from V and 4 bases from J, with 12 bases in between. DNA of the CDR3: TGTGCCAGCAGCTTAGCCGCGACAGGAGCAGATACGCAGTATTTT. It translates to CASSLAATGADTQYF.

The chain couples TRBV10-1 to TRBJ2-7, with a possible D match to TRBD2 (5 bases). This CDR3 spans 21 amino acids. Germline values: CDR1 WNHNN, CDR2 SYGVQD (reference sequence). V was pared by 5 bases and J by 0 bases, with 32 bases between. CDR3 in DNA: TGCGCCAGCAGTCTCGAAGTGCGGGCTGGCACCTGTTTAGGTAACTCCTACGAGCAGTACTTC. The encoded protein is CASSLEVRAGTCLGNSYEQYF.

This chain joins TRBV11-2 and TRBJ2-3, with D possibly being TRBD2 (5 bases). This CDR3 comprises 14 residues. Germline V gene sequence: CDR1 SGHAT, CDR2 FQNNGV. V lost 4 bases to trimming and J lost 2 bases, with 10 bases between them. This CDR3 is CASSSRRSTDTQYF. CDR3 in DNA: TGTGCCAGCAGCTCCCGGAGGTCCACAGATACGCAGTATTTT.

The chain has TRBV2 and TRBJ2-7; tentative D call: TRBD1 (6 bases). The V gene's germline CDR1 is SNHLY and CDR2 FYNNEI. Trimming shortened V by 6 bases and J by 5 bases, and 17 bases separated the two germline ends. The CDR3 runs to 14 residues. The CDR3 protein is CASREYRVAHEQYF. In DNA, the CDR3 is TGTGCCAGCAGAGAATACAGGGTGGCGCACGAGCAGTACTTC.

V and J are TRBV4-3 and TRBJ1-5, with a tentative D call TRBD1 (6 bases). Germline V gives CDR1 LGHNA, CDR2 YSLEER. V dropped 2 bases and J dropped 4 bases, with 12 bases sitting between them. The CDR3 is 15 residues long. The CDR3 coding sequence is TGCGCCAGCAGCCAAACAGGGTCCCCAAATCAGCCCCAGCATTTT. This translates into CASSQTGSPNQPQHF.

This chain connects TRBV5-1 to TRBJ2-1; TRBD2 matches 11 bases. The J segment lost 5 bases and the V segment lost 5 bases, leaving 9 bases of the junction unmatched. This CDR3 has 16 amino acids. CDR1 SGHRS and CDR2 YFSETQ come from the germline V gene. CDR3 residues: CASSVAGTSGNNEQFF. The CDR3 DNA follows: TGCGCCAGCAGTGTCGCCGGGACTAGCGGAAACAATGAGCAGTTCTTC.